This T cell receptor beta chain was retrieved from a study of blood T cell repertoires in COVID-19. Turning to the study itself: Whether acute or convalescent, the COVID-19 samples came from the United States, Italy and Spain. PBMCs, B-cell-depleted T cells, or T cells were the source of the cDNA or gDNA that made up the material.

Original handling: Reference gene primer amplification in the assay estimated nucleated cell counts. This table comes from immunoSEQ multiplex PCR, and its TCRdb copy is limited to in-frame clones, with some not included. Clonal size and the V and J genes are those of that table, whereas D and trimming came from the DNA. Found here are 150,000 to 170,000 clones, about 85% of them singletons; the top ten hold 7% to 10%. The CDR3 is made up of 14 amino acids. The germline V and J ends were trimmed by 0 bases and 2 bases, with 8 bases remaining between them. The germline gives CDR1 GTSNPN, CDR2 SVGIG (reference sequence). The table lists this clone with a few counts. While infection was still active, Seattle patients were enrolled and then followed longitudinally.

The sequencing sample was made of peripheral blood. V and J are TRBV30 and TRBJ1-3; D remains unclear. The TCR originated in a woman aged 55-75 years with COVID-19, enrolled during active disease. CDR3 nucleotide sequence: TGTGCCTGGAGTGTGGGCAGAGCTGGAAACACCATATATTTT. This encodes CAWSVGRAGNTIYF.